The rows below give T cell receptor beta chains drawn from one sample of a study of cytomegalovirus exposure and HLA in healthy donors. The assay was immunoSEQ multiplex PCR, and TCRdb's table has in-frame clones only and misses some. The table shows over 100,000 clones, with around 80% occurring only once. Sequenced material: PBMCs. Receptors originate from a man younger than 45 in good health and CMV-seropositive. Both conserved end residues are part of each CDR3. The D gene is left open where the match is weak. Only part of the rows carry a size: once, few, many, or a class if the clone is expanded.

j_gene | abundance | v_gene | d_gene | CDR3nt | CDR3aa
TRBJ1-1 | - | TRBV2 | TRBD1 | TGTGCCAGCAGTGAAAGTGTGACAGGGGCTTCTGAAGCTTTCTTT | CASSESVTGASEAFF
TRBJ2-7 | - | TRBV5-1 | TRBD1 | TGCGCCAGCAGCTTGGGGGACAGGGCCTACGAGCAGTACTTC | CASSLGDRAYEQYF
TRBJ2-7 | once | TRBV19 | - | TGTGCCAGTAGTAGACCGGGGGGCCCCCATTGTCGCTTC | CASSRPGGPHCRF
TRBJ1-5 | few | TRBV19 | - | TGTGCCAGTAGTATAGTAGAACAGGTTAATCAGCCCCAGCATTTT | CASSIVEQVNQPQHF
TRBJ2-4 | few | TRBV9 | - | TGTGCCAGCAGCGCGACAGGCCTAGCCAAAAACATTCAGTACTTC | CASSATGLAKNIQYF
TRBJ1-1 | - | TRBV27 | - | TGTGCCAGCACAGAGGGGGTAGGTACTGAAGCTTTCTTT | CASTEGVGTEAFF
TRBJ2-2 | - | TRBV28 | TRBD1 | TGTGCCAGCAGGCCCGGGACAGGGAACACCGGGGAGCTGTTTTTT | CASRPGTGNTGELFF
TRBJ2-5 | - | TRBV19 | - | TGTGCCAGTAGTAACGGCGGAGAGACCCAGTACTTC | CASSNGGETQYF
TRBJ1-2 | - | TRBV7-2 | TRBD1 | TGTGCCAGCAGCACCCGGGTAGGGGGCGGGTATGGCTACACCTTC | CASSTRVGGGYGYTF
TRBJ2-5 | - | TRBV7-7 | TRBD1 | TGTGCCAGCAGCTTTGAGGGGGCTGAAGAGACCCAGTACTTC | CASSFEGAEETQYF
TRBJ1-1 | - | TRBV19 | TRBD1 | TGTGCCAGTAGTATGGGAGCCGGGACAGCGATGGGTGAAGCTTTCTTT | CASSMGAGTAMGEAFF
TRBJ2-7 | - | TRBV30 | - | TGTGCCTGGAGTCGGCCCCGACAGCTCCCCTCCTACGAGCAGTACTTC | CAWSRPRQLPSYEQYF
TRBJ1-1 | - | TRBV18 | - | TGTGCCAGCTCTCCTAAGTCGCGGGAGAACACTGAAGCTTTCTTT | CASSPKSRENTEAFF
TRBJ2-2 | - | TRBV5-4 | TRBD1 | TGTGCCAGCAGCGAAGGACAGGGGCAAACCGGGGAGCTGTTTTTT | CASSEGQGQTGELFF
TRBJ2-2 | - | TRBV11-3 | TRBD1 | TGTGCCAGCAGTCTTGGACAGGCCAGGGCCGGGGAGCTGTTTTTT | CASSLGQARAGELFF
TRBJ2-1 | - | TRBV7-6 | - | TGTGCCAGCAGCCTAAGAAGCAATGAGCAGTTCTTC | CASSLRSNEQFF
TRBJ2-3 | - | TRBV5-1 | - | TGCGCCAGCAGCTGGGGCTGGGGCATGGCAGATACGCAGTATTTT | CASSWGWGMADTQYF
TRBJ1-2 | - | TRBV28 | - | TGTGCCAGCAGTTTGGCGGGAAACTATGGCTACACCTTC | CASSLAGNYGYTF
TRBJ1-2 | few | TRBV5-1 | TRBD1 | TGCGCCAGCAGCTGGACCGGGGACAGTGGCTACCCCTTC | CASSWTGDSGYPF
TRBJ2-1 | once | TRBV9 | TRBD2 | TGTGCCAGCAGCCCCTTAGCGGGAGAGTACAATGAGCAGTTCTTC | CASSPLAGEYNEQFF
TRBJ1-1 | few | TRBV11-2 | TRBD1 | TGTGCCAGCAGCTTAGCGGCCAGGGGGCTGGTGAACACTGAAGCTTTCTTT | CASSLAARGLVNTEAFF
TRBJ2-1 | - | TRBV7-2 | - | TGTGCCAGCAGCTTAGTTTATCGGCTGGCGGACAATGAGCAGTTCTTC | CASSLVYRLADNEQFF
TRBJ1-1 | - | TRBV5-1 | - | TGCGCCAGCAGCTTGGTAGGGGCTACAGGGCGGACTGAAGCTTTCTTT | CASSLVGATGRTEAFF
TRBJ1-1 | - | TRBV29-1 | TRBD1 | TGCAGCGCCAGAGACAGGGGGGTTGAAGCTTTCTTT | CSARDRGVEAFF
TRBJ2-2 | - | TRBV2 | TRBD1 | TGTGCCTTGTCCCGGGACAGGGCCCCCGGGGAGCTGTTTTTT | CALSRDRAPGELFF
TRBJ1-1 | - | TRBV30 | - | TGTGCCTGGAGTGGGCAGGTAAACACTGAAGCTTTCTTT | CAWSGQVNTEAFF
TRBJ1-5 | - | TRBV7-2 | TRBD1 | TGTGCCAGCAGCCCTCAGACAGGGTCACGTCAGCCCCAGCATTTT | CASSPQTGSRQPQHF
TRBJ1-2 | - | TRBV7-9 | - | TGTGCCAGCAGCTTTGACGGGGGGGGCTACACCTTC | CASSFDGGGYTF
TRBJ2-2 | - | TRBV9 | - | TGTGCCAGCAGCGAATGGGGAGACCCCAGGACCGGGGAGCTGTTTTTT | CASSEWGDPRTGELFF
TRBJ1-3 | - | TRBV7-2 | TRBD1 | TGTGCCAGCAGCCCGGACAGGGGGCATCTGGGAAACACCATATATTTT | CASSPDRGHLGNTIYF
TRBJ1-5 | - | TRBV4-1 | - | TGCGCCAGCAGCTCGACTAGGGACGGCAGCAATCAGCCCCAGCATTTT | CASSSTRDGSNQPQHF
TRBJ1-1 | once | TRBV5-4 | TRBD1 | TGTGCCAGCCGGATCCGGGACAGCACCAACACTGAAGCTTTCTTT | CASRIRDSTNTEAFF
TRBJ2-7 | - | TRBV7-2 | TRBD1 | TGTGCCAGCAACCCTAGACGGGACAGGGGCCCCTACGAGCAGTACTTC | CASNPRRDRGPYEQYF
TRBJ2-3 | few | TRBV7-2 | TRBD2 | TGTGCCAGCAGCTTAGTCGGGGGGGGAGCAGATACGCAGTATTTT | CASSLVGGGADTQYF
TRBJ1-3 | - | TRBV9 | - | TGTGCCAGCAGCGTAGGGACAAACTCTGGAAACACCATATATTTT | CASSVGTNSGNTIYF
TRBJ2-5 | - | TRBV7-3 | - | TGTGCCAGCAGCTCCTTCGGGGACCCCGGGAGAGAGACCCAGTACTTC | CASSSFGDPGRETQYF
TRBJ1-4 | many | TRBV6-5 | - | TGTGCCAGCAGTTTCGGACAGTTTAATGAAAAACTGTTTTTT | CASSFGQFNEKLFF
TRBJ1-1 | - | TRBV11-1 | - | TGTGCCAGCAGCCACTTCTCCTGGGTAGGGGGGAACACTGAAGCTTTCTTT | CASSHFSWVGGNTEAFF
TRBJ2-3 | - | TRBV4-1 | - | TGCGCCAGCAGCCAAGATGGTGCAGGGGTAAGCACAGATACGCAGTATTTT | CASSQDGAGVSTDTQYF